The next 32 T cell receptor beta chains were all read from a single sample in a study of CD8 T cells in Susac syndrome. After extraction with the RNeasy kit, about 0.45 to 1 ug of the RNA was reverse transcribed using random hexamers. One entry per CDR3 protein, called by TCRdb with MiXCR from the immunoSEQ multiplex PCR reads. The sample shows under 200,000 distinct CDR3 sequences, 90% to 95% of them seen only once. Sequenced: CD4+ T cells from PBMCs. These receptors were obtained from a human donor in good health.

The CDR3 loop is CSARAEGTGELFF. DNA of the CDR3: TGCAGTGCTAGAGCAGAGGGCACCGGGGAGCTGTTTTTT. The rearrangement uses TRBV20-1 and TRBJ2-2; the D gene is possibly TRBD2 (5 bases). The germline V and J ends were trimmed by 1 base and 4 bases, with 7 bases remaining between them. This CDR3 contains 13 residues. Germline CDR1 is DFQATT and CDR2 is SNEGSKA (reference sequence).

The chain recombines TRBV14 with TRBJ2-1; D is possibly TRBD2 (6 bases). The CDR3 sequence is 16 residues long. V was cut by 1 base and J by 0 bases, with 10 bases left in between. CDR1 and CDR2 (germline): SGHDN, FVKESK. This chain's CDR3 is CASSQAGGTSYNEQFF. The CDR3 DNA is TGTGCCAGCAGCCAAGCGGGCGGGACCTCCTACAATGAGCAGTTCTTC.

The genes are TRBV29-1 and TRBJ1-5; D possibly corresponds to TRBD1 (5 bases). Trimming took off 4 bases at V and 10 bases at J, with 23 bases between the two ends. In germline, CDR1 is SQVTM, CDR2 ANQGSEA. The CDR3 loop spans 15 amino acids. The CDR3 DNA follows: TGCAGCGTTGTAATCACTGGGGGTGGCGGGGATCCCCAGCATTTT. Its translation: CSVVITGGGGDPQHF.

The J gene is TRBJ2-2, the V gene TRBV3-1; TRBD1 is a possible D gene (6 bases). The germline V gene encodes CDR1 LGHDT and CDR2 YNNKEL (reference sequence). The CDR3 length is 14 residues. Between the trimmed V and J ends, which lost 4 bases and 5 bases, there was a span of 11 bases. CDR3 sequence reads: CASSRNRATGELFF. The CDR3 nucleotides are TGTGCCAGCAGCCGGAACAGGGCTACCGGGGAGCTGTTTTTT. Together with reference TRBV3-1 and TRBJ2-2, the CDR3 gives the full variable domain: DTAVSQTPKYLVTQMGNDKSIKCEQNLGHDTMYWYKQDSKKFLKIMFSYNNKELIINETVPNRFSPKSPDKAHLNLHINSLELGDSAVYFCASSRNRATGELFFGEGSRLTVL.

This CDR3 reads CASRHLNTEAFF. CDR3 coding DNA: TGTGCCAGCAGGCATCTGAACACTGAAGCTTTCTTT. The rearrangement links TRBV27 to TRBJ1-1, with no clear D. This CDR3 comprises 12 residues. Germline loops: CDR1 MNHEY, CDR2 SMNVEV (reference sequence). Trimming cost V 6 bases and J 0 bases, with 5 bases left between them.

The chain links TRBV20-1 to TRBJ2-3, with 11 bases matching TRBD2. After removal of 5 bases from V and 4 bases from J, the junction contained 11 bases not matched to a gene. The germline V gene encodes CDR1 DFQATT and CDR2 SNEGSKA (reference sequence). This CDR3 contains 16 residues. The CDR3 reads CSALPLAGVYADTQYF. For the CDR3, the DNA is TGCAGTGCTCTTCCACTAGCGGGAGTCTATGCAGATACGCAGTATTTT.

For the CDR3, the DNA is TGTGCCAGCAGCCAAGGCCTACAGGGTCTTTATGGCTACACCTTC. This gives the protein CASSQGLQGLYGYTF. The rearrangement links TRBV3-1 to TRBJ1-2; a possible D gene is TRBD1 (6 bases). Trimming took 1 base from V and 5 from J, leaving 14 bases between them. The length of the CDR3 is 15 residues. Germline V gives CDR1 LGHDT, CDR2 YNNKEL (reference sequence). The full variable domain, rest sourced from reference TRBV3-1 and TRBJ1-2, is DTAVSQTPKYLVTQMGNDKSIKCEQNLGHDTMYWYKQDSKKFLKIMFSYNNKELIINETVPNRFSPKSPDKAHLNLHINSLELGDSAVYFCASSQGLQGLYGYTFGSGTRLTVV.

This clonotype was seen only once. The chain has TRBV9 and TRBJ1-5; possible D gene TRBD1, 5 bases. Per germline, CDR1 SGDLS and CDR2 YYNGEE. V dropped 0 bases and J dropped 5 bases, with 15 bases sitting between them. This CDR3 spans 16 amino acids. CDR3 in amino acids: CASSVGGRAGDQPQHF. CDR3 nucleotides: TGTGCCAGCAGCGTAGGGGGGAGGGCAGGAGATCAGCCCCAGCATTTT.

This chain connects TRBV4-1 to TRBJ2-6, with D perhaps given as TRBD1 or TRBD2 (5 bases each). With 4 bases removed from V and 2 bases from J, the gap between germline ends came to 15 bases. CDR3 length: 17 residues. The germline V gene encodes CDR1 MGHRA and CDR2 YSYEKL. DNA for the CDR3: TGCGCCAGCAGCCCCCAGACCGAGGGGACTGGGGCCAACGTCCTGACTTTC. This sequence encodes CASSPQTEGTGANVLTF.

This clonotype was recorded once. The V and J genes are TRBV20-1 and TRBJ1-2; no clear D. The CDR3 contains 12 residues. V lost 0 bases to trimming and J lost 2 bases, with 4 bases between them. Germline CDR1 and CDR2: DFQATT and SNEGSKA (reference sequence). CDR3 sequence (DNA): TGCAGTGCTAGAGAGCAGAACTATGGCTACACCTTC. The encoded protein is CSAREQNYGYTF.

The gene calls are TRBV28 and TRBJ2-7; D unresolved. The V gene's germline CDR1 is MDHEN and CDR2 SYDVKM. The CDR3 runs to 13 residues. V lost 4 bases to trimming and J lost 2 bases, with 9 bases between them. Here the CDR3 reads CASSSGRPYEQYV. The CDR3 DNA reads TGTGCCAGCAGTTCCGGCCGCCCCTACGAGCAGTACGTC.

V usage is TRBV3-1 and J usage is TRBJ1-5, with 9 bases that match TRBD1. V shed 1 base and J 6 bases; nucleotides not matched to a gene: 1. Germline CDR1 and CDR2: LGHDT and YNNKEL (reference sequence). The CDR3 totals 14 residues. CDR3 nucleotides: TGTGCCAGCAGCCAAGCACAGGGGGCTCAGCCCCAGCATTTT. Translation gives CASSQAQGAQPQHF.

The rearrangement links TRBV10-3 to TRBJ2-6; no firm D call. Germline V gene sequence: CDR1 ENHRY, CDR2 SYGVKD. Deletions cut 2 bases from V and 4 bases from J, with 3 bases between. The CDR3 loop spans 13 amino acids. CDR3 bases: TGTGCCATCAGTGAGCCCGGGGCCAACGTCCTGACTTTC. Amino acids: CAISEPGANVLTF.

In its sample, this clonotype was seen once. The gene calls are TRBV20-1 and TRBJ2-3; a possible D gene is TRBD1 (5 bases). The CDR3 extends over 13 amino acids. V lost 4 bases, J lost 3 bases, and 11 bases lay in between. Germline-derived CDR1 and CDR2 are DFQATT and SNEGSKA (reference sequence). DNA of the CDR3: TGCAGTGCTATTCTGGGGCCAACAGATACGCAGTATTTT. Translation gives CSAILGPTDTQYF.

CDR3 region: CAGGLADTQYF. CDR3 sequence (DNA): TGTGCCGGCGGTCTCGCAGATACGCAGTATTTT. V usage is TRBV12-3 or TRBV12-4 and J usage is TRBJ2-3; D unresolved. CDR3 length: 11 residues. V shed 11 bases and J shed 4 bases, with 10 bases lying between them.

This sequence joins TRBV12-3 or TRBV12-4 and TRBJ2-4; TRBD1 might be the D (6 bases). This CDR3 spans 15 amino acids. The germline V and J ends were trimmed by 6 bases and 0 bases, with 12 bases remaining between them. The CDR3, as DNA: TGTGCCAGCAGATCCGACAGGTCAGCCAAAAACATTCAGTACTTC. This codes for CASRSDRSAKNIQYF.

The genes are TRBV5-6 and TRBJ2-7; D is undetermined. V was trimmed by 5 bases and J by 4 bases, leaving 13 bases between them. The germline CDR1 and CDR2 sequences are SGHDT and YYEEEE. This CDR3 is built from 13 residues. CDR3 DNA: TGTGCCAGCAGTCTTGCCGATGGTTACGAGCAGTACTTC. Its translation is CASSLADGYEQYF.

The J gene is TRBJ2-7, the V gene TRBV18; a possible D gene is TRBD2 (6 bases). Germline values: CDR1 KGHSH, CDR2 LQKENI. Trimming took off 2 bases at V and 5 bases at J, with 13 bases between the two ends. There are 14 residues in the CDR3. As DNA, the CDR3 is TGTGCCAGCTCACCAGACGGGAGCGGCCACGAGCAGTACGTC. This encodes CASSPDGSGHEQYV.

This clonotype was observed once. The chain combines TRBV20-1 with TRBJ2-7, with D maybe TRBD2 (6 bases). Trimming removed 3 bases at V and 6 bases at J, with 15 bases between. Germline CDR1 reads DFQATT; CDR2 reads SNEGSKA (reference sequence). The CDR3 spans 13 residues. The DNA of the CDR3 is TGCAGTGCTAGGGCTCCTAGCGACACCGAGCAGTACTTC. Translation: CSARAPSDTEQYF.

This CDR3 is CASSWYYDREETQYF. CDR3 nucleotides: TGCGCCAGCAGCTGGTATTATGACAGGGAAGAGACCCAGTACTTC. J is TRBJ2-5 and V is TRBV4-3; TRBD1 agrees at 7 bases. After removal of 5 bases from V and 3 bases from J, the junction contained 9 bases not matched to a gene. The CDR3 covers 15 residues. Germline CDR1 and CDR2: LGHNA and YSLEER.

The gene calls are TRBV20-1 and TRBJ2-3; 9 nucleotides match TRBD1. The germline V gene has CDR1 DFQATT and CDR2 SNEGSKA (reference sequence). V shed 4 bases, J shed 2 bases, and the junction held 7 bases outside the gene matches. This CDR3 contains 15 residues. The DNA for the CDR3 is TGCAGTGCTAATACAGGGGGCTCTACCACAGATACGCAGTATTTT. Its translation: CSANTGGSTTDTQYF.

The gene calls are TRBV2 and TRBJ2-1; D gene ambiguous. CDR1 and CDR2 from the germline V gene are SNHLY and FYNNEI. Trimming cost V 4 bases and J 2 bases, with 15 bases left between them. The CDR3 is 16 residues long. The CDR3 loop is CASSVRRLPPYNEQFF. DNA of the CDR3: TGTGCCAGCAGTGTAAGGCGGCTCCCCCCCTACAATGAGCAGTTCTTC.

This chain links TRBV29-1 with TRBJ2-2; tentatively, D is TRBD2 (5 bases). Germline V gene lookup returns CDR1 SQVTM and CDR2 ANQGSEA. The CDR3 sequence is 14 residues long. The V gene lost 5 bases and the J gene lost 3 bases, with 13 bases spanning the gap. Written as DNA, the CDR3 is TGCAGCGTTTTACATCGGGGTTACACCGGGGAGCTGTTTTTT. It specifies CSVLHRGYTGELFF.

The CDR3 DNA reads as TGTGCCAGCAGCTTAGTTGACCGGTACCGGGGGCAGTTCTTC. Translated: CASSLVDRYRGQFF. The chain uses TRBV7-9 and TRBJ2-1; tentatively, D is TRBD2 (5 bases). Per germline, CDR1 SEHNR and CDR2 FQNEAQ (reference sequence). Trimming removed 1 base from V and 12 bases from J, with 16 bases in between. The CDR3 length is 14 residues. Combining the CDR3 with reference TRBV7-9 and TRBJ2-1 gives the whole variable domain DTGVSQNPRHKITKRGQNVTFRCDPISEHNRLYWYRQTLGQGPEFLTYFQNEAQLEKSRLLSDRFSAERPKGSFSTLEIQRTEQGDSAMYLCASSLVDRYRGQFFGPGTRLTVL.

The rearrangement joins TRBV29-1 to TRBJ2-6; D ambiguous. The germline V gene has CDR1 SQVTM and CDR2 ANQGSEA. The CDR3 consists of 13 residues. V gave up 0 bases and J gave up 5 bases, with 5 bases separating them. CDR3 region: CSVEDQRANVLTF. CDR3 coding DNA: TGCAGCGTTGAAGATCAGAGGGCCAACGTCCTGACTTTC.

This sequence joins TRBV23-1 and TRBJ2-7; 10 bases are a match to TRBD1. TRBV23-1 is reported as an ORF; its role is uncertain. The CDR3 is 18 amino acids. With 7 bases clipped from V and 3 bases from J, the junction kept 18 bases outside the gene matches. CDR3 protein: CASNTPTGGQGVLYEQYV. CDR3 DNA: TGCGCCAGCAATACCCCGACAGGGGGCCAAGGGGTCCTCTACGAGCAGTACGTC.

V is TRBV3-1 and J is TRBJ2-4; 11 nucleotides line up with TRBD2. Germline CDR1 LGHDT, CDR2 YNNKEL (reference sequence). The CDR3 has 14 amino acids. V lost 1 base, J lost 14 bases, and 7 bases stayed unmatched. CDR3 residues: CASSQGGELAGEYF. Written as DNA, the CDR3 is TGTGCCAGCAGCCAAGGGGGGGAACTAGCGGGAGAGTACTTC.

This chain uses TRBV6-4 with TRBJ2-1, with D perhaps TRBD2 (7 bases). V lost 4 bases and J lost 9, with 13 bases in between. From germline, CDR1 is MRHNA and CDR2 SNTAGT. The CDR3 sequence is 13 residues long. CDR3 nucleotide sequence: TGTGCCAGCAGTGTTCAGGGAGGGGGTGAGCAGTTCTTC. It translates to CASSVQGGGEQFF.

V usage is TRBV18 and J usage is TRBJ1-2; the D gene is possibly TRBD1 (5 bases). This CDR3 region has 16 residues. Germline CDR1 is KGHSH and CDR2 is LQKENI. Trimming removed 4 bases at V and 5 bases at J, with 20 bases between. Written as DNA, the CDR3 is TGTGCCAGCTCACAGGGGCCCCCAACGGAAAAGTATGGCTACACCTTC. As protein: CASSQGPPTEKYGYTF.

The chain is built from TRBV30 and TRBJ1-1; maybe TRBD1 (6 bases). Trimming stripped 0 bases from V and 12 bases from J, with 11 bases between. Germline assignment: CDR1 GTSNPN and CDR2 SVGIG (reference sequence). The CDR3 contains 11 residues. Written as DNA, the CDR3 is TGTGCCTGGAGTGTAGACAGGATCCCTTTCTTT. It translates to CAWSVDRIPFF.

The CDR3: CATSDPKNIQYF. The CDR3 DNA is TGTGCCACCAGTGATCCGAAAAACATTCAGTACTTC. The chain links TRBV24-1 to TRBJ2-4; no reliable D call. Germline CDR1 is KGHDR and CDR2 is SFDVKD. CDR3 size: 12 residues. Trimming removed 3 bases from V and 4 bases from J, with 3 bases in between.

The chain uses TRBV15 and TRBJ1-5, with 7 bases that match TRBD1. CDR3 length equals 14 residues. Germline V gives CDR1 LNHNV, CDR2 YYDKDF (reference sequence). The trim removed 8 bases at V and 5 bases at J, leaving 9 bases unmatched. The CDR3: CATGQPGTDQPQHF. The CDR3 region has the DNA TGTGCCACCGGACAGCCGGGGACAGATCAGCCCCAGCATTTT.